This is a list of T cell receptor beta chains from one sample in a study of shared clonotypes between healthy human individuals. TCRdb's table, derived via immunoSEQ multiplex PCR, lists solely in-frame clones and lacks some. The table records about 490,000 clones, about 79% of them present only once. Specimen: PBMCs. The origin of the receptors is a middle-aged woman in good health. Some clones in this sample may be carry-over from other donors' samples. Both conserved end residues are part of each CDR3. The order of the fields is V gene, clone size, D gene, J gene, CDR3 protein, CDR3 DNA. The D gene is left open where the match is weak. The size entry is marked missing in some rows and otherwise reads once, few, many or a size class.

v_call: TRBV7-2
clone_size: few
d_call: NA
j_call: TRBJ2-3
cdr3_aa: CASSYLGVADTQYF
cdr3_nt: TGTGCCAGCAGCTACCTAGGTGTCGCAGATACGCAGTATTTT

v_call: TRBV30
clone_size: NA
d_call: NA
j_call: TRBJ2-7
cdr3_aa: CAWSVYSVSYEQYF
cdr3_nt: TGTGCCTGGAGTGTTTATAGCGTGAGCTACGAGCAGTACTTC

v_call: TRBV6-1
clone_size: once
d_call: TRBD2
j_call: TRBJ2-1
cdr3_aa: CASSEALAGGVNEQFF
cdr3_nt: TGTGCCAGCAGTGAAGCCTTAGCGGGAGGTGTAAATGAGCAGTTCTTC

v_call: TRBV5-1
clone_size: once
d_call: TRBD2
j_call: TRBJ2-1
cdr3_aa: CASSLDATSGEQFF
cdr3_nt: TGCGCCAGCAGCTTGGACGCGACTAGCGGGGAGCAGTTCTTC

v_call: TRBV18
clone_size: NA
d_call: NA
j_call: TRBJ2-4
cdr3_aa: CASSPGGMVINIQYF
cdr3_nt: TGTGCCAGCTCACCAGGGGGCATGGTGATAAACATTCAGTACTTC

v_call: TRBV5-1
clone_size: NA
d_call: TRBD2
j_call: TRBJ2-5
cdr3_aa: CASSIGTSGSGQTQYF
cdr3_nt: TGCGCCAGCAGCATAGGGACTAGCGGGAGTGGGCAGACCCAGTACTTC

v_call: TRBV6-1
clone_size: NA
d_call: NA
j_call: TRBJ2-7
cdr3_aa: CASVRQGSSYEQYF
cdr3_nt: TGTGCCAGCGTTAGGCAGGGCAGCTCCTACGAGCAGTACTTC

v_call: TRBV19
clone_size: NA
d_call: NA
j_call: TRBJ2-7
cdr3_aa: CASSPRKVGEQYF
cdr3_nt: TGTGCCTCCTCCCCGAGGAAGGTGGGCGAGCAGTACTTC

v_call: TRBV19
clone_size: NA
d_call: TRBD1
j_call: TRBJ2-3
cdr3_aa: CASSGRGRSDTQYF
cdr3_nt: TGTGCCAGTAGTGGCAGGGGGCGTTCAGATACGCAGTATTTT

v_call: TRBV7-9
clone_size: NA
d_call: NA
j_call: TRBJ2-3
cdr3_aa: CASSLGPLTSTDTQYF
cdr3_nt: TGTGCCAGCAGCTTAGGTCCTTTAACTAGCACAGATACGCAGTATTTT

v_call: TRBV19
clone_size: NA
d_call: NA
j_call: TRBJ2-7
cdr3_aa: CASSWAGSSYEQYF
cdr3_nt: TGTGCCAGTAGTTGGGCGGGGAGCTCCTACGAGCAGTACTTC

v_call: TRBV28
clone_size: NA
d_call: NA
j_call: TRBJ2-7
cdr3_aa: CATSIPYEQYF
cdr3_nt: TGTGCCACCTCCATCCCCTACGAGCAGTACTTC

v_call: TRBV6-5
clone_size: NA
d_call: NA
j_call: TRBJ1-1
cdr3_aa: CASSYDRRGTEAFF
cdr3_nt: TGTGCCAGCAGTTACGACAGGAGGGGCACTGAAGCTTTCTTT

v_call: TRBV27
clone_size: once
d_call: TRBD1
j_call: TRBJ1-4
cdr3_aa: CASSLSTTGANEKLFF
cdr3_nt: TGTGCCAGCAGTTTATCGACCACAGGGGCCAATGAAAAACTGTTTTTT

v_call: TRBV2
clone_size: NA
d_call: NA
j_call: TRBJ2-1
cdr3_aa: CASRQGRNNEQFF
cdr3_nt: TGTGCCAGCAGACAGGGTAGGAACAATGAGCAGTTCTTC

v_call: TRBV7-8
clone_size: NA
d_call: TRBD2
j_call: TRBJ2-1
cdr3_aa: CASSPPLAGSTLGSYNEQFF
cdr3_nt: TGTGCCAGCAGTCCCCCCCTAGCGGGATCGACCCTGGGCTCCTACAATGAGCAGTTCTTC

v_call: TRBV30
clone_size: once
d_call: TRBD1
j_call: TRBJ1-2
cdr3_aa: CAWGQGQTYGYTF
cdr3_nt: TGTGCCTGGGGACAGGGACAGACCTATGGCTACACCTTC

v_call: TRBV19
clone_size: NA
d_call: TRBD1
j_call: TRBJ1-1
cdr3_aa: CASRYRGRPGMGTEAFF
cdr3_nt: TGTGCCAGTAGGTACAGGGGGCGCCCCGGTATGGGCACTGAAGCTTTCTTT

v_call: TRBV18
clone_size: few
d_call: NA
j_call: TRBJ1-1
cdr3_aa: CASSLTILTGNTEAFF
cdr3_nt: TGTGCCAGCTCACTCACTATACTGACAGGGAACACTGAAGCTTTCTTT

v_call: TRBV5-1
clone_size: few
d_call: NA
j_call: TRBJ1-4
cdr3_aa: CASSLAGEMGEKLFF
cdr3_nt: TGCGCCAGCAGCTTGGCAGGGGAAATGGGTGAAAAACTGTTTTTT

v_call: TRBV28
clone_size: NA
d_call: NA
j_call: TRBJ1-2
cdr3_aa: CASSSRQAYGKNYGYTF
cdr3_nt: TGTGCCAGCAGTTCGAGACAGGCTTACGGTAAAAACTATGGCTACACCTTC

v_call: TRBV28
clone_size: NA
d_call: NA
j_call: TRBJ2-1
cdr3_aa: CASSSLDLNSYNEQFF
cdr3_nt: TGTGCCAGCAGTTCTCTAGACCTAAACTCCTACAATGAGCAGTTCTTC

v_call: TRBV2
clone_size: NA
d_call: TRBD2
j_call: TRBJ2-7
cdr3_aa: CASRVEASGSYEQYF
cdr3_nt: TGTGCCAGCAGGGTTGAGGCTAGCGGGAGCTACGAGCAGTACTTC

v_call: TRBV11-2
clone_size: NA
d_call: TRBD1
j_call: TRBJ2-7
cdr3_aa: CASTVGTGGPYEQYF
cdr3_nt: TGTGCCAGCACGGTCGGGACAGGGGGCCCCTACGAGCAGTACTTC